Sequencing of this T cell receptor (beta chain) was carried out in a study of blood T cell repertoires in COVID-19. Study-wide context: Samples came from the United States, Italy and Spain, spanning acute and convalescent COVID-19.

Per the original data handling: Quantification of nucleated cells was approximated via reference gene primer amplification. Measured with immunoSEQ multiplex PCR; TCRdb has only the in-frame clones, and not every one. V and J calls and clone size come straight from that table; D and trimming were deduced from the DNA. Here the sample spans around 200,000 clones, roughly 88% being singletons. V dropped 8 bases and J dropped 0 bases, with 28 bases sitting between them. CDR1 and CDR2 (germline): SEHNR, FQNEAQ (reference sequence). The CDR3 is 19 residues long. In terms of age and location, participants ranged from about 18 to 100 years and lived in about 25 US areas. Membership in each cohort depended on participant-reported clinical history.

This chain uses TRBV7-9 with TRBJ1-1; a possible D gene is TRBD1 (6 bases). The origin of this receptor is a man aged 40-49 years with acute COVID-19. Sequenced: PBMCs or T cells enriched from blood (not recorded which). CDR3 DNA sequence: TGTGCCAGCCGGGGGGTTGGACAGCTCCAGACCCTGATGAACACTGAAGCTTTCTTT. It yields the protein CASRGVGQLQTLMNTEAFF.